This T cell receptor (beta chain) was found in a study of T-cell reconstitution after alpha-beta-depleted transplantation in children. This clonotype was recorded at least ten times. Its antigen is unknown. The germline V gene encodes CDR1 SGHRS and CDR2 YFSETQ. The CDR3 consists of 13 residues. Trimming stripped 4 bases from V and 3 bases from J, with 7 bases between. A TCRbeta library incorporating unique molecular identifiers was prepared. TCRdb processed the PCR reads anew with MiXCR; each CDR3 protein has one entry. This sample has more than 400,000 distinct CDR3 sequences, with roughly 44% found just once. Study-wide results and limits: Reported findings indicate that, about two months after transplant, alpha-beta T cells came from several hundred expanded clones, which were derived from non-depleted graft cells. T-cell counts and diversity at one year following transplant were attributed mainly to newly produced T cells.

This chain joins TRBV5-1 and TRBJ2-2; D remains unclear. This sample comprised PBMCs, obtained before TCRalphabeta/CD19-depleted stem cell transplant. This sequence was found in a girl aged 2 to 10 with aplastic anemia, due to receive a stem cell transplant. CDR3 DNA: TGCGCCAGCAGCGTTGGCGACACCGGGGAGCTGTTTTTT. Translation: CASSVGDTGELFF.